One and the same sample provided the 12 T cell receptor beta chains below, sequenced in a study of cytomegalovirus exposure and HLA in healthy donors. In the PCR, 60 Vbeta and 13 Jbeta primers were used. The data were produced by immunoSEQ multiplex PCR, yet TCRdb's version contains in-frame clones alone and is incomplete. Seen here are 310,000 or so clones, around 90% observed once, and the top ten hold 2% to 3%. The sequenced material came from PBMCs. These receptors came from a woman aged 18-29 years in good health and CMV-seronegative.

The chain recombines TRBV13 with TRBJ2-5, with a possible D match to TRBD1 (6 bases). The germline gives CDR1 PRHDT, CDR2 FYEKMQ (reference sequence). Deletions cut 2 bases from V and 2 bases from J, with 9 bases between. The CDR3 sequence is 14 residues long. The CDR3 region is CASSLWDTQETQYF. In DNA form, the CDR3 reads TGTGCCAGCAGCTTATGGGACACGCAAGAGACCCAGTACTTC. The entire variable domain, with the rest obtained from reference TRBV13 and TRBJ2-5, is as follows: AAGVIQSPRHLIKEKRETATLKCYPIPRHDTVYWYQQGPGQDPQFLISFYEKMQSDKGSIPDRFSAQQFSDYHSELNMSSLELGDSALYFCASSLWDTQETQYFGPGTRLLVL.

CDR3 loop: CASSYQFREEAFF. CDR3 coding DNA: TGTGCCAGCAGTTACCAATTCAGGGAAGAAGCTTTCTTT. V and J are TRBV6-6 and TRBJ1-1, with D possibly matching TRBD1 (5 bases). The CDR3 is 13 residues long. The germline CDR1 and CDR2 sequences are MNHNY and SVGAGI (reference sequence). Trimming shortened V by 2 bases and J by 8 bases, and 12 bases separated the two germline ends.

The chain couples TRBV27 to TRBJ2-1, with TRBD1 identical over 9 bases. After removal of 3 bases from V and 6 bases from J, the junction contained 6 bases not matched to a gene. This CDR3 spans 15 amino acids. Germline V gives CDR1 MNHEY, CDR2 SMNVEV (reference sequence). CDR3 in amino acids: CASSLTGQGRNEQFF. The CDR3 nucleotides are TGTGCCAGCAGTTTGACGGGACAGGGTCGCAATGAGCAGTTCTTC.

CDR3 in DNA: TGTGCCAGCAGCCGGGGACAGCTTTATGGCTACACCTTC. Protein sequence: CASSRGQLYGYTF. The J gene is TRBJ1-2, the V gene TRBV2; the match to TRBD1 covers 7 bases. V trimming: 6 bases; J trimming: 5 bases; junction bases outside the gene matches: 6. The CDR3 sequence is 13 residues long. The germline CDR1 and CDR2 sequences are SNHLY and FYNNEI.

This chain connects TRBV25-1 to TRBJ1-2, with D perhaps TRBD1 (6 bases). The CDR3 spans 11 residues. The germline CDR1 and CDR2 sequences are MGHDK and SYGVNS. Trimming took off 6 bases at V and 11 bases at J, with 13 bases between the two ends. CDR3: CASRDSGGYTF. In nucleotides, the CDR3 is TGTGCCAGCAGGGACAGCGGGGGTTACACCTTC.

J is TRBJ1-1 and V is TRBV30; D unresolved. Germline assignment: CDR1 GTSNPN and CDR2 SVGIG (reference sequence). V lost 4 bases and J lost 5, with 14 bases in between. There are 13 residues in the CDR3. The DNA for the CDR3 is TGTGCCTGGAAGAGAGGTTCTTTAACTGAAGCTTTCTTT. This encodes CAWKRGSLTEAFF.

The chain combines TRBV6-1 with TRBJ1-5, with 7 bases identical to TRBD1. CDR3 length: 15 amino acids. J gave up 1 base and V 8 bases, and 8 bases lay outside the gene matches. The germline CDR1 and CDR2 sequences are MNHNS and SASEGT. CDR3 DNA: TGTGCCAGCTCGGAACGGGACAGCAGCAATCAGCCCCAGCATTTT. Its protein product is CASSERDSSNQPQHF.

The J gene is TRBJ2-5, the V gene TRBV9; possibly TRBD2 for D (6 bases). Germline V gene sequence: CDR1 SGDLS, CDR2 YYNGEE. The CDR3 length is 15 residues. Trimming pared 4 bases from V and 1 base from J, leaving 14 bases between. In DNA, the CDR3 is TGTGCCAGCAGCCAAGGTGGGGGGACCCAAGAGACCCAGTACTTC. It specifies CASSQGGGTQETQYF.

In DNA, the CDR3 is TGCGCCAGCAGCTTGCTGGGGGACTCGGCAGATGGCTACACCTTC. Protein: CASSLLGDSADGYTF. The chain has TRBV5-1 and TRBJ1-2, with D tentatively TRBD1 (5 bases). The germline gives CDR1 SGHRS, CDR2 YFSETQ. The CDR3 contains 15 residues. Trimming pared 1 base from V and 6 bases from J, leaving 16 bases between.

CDR3 coding DNA: TGTGCCACCACAGGGGAAGGGACCTACGAGCAGTACTTC. Its translation: CATTGEGTYEQYF. This chain links TRBV10-3 with TRBJ2-7; 7 nucleotides match TRBD1. CDR3 length: 13 residues. Trimming took 10 bases from V and 2 from J; bases not matched to a gene: 8. The V gene's germline CDR1 is ENHRY and CDR2 SYGVKD.

The gene calls are TRBV30 and TRBJ1-2; D gene uncertain. Germline CDR1 reads GTSNPN; CDR2 reads SVGIG (reference sequence). Deletions cut 4 bases from V and 3 bases from J, with 9 bases between. The CDR3 is 12 amino acids. The CDR3 region is CAWTDGDYGYTF. In nucleotides, the CDR3 is TGTGCCTGGACCGACGGGGACTATGGCTACACCTTC. Full variable domain (missing parts from reference TRBV30 and TRBJ1-2): SQTIHQWPATLVQPVGSPLSLECTVEGTSNPNLYWYRQAAGRGLQLLFYSVGIGQISSEVPQNLSASRPQDRQFILSSKKLLLSDSGFYLCAWTDGDYGYTFGSGTRLTVV.

The rearrangement joins TRBV5-1 to TRBJ1-6; TRBD1 matches at 9 bases. In germline, CDR1 is SGHRS, CDR2 YFSETQ. This CDR3 comprises 19 residues. V lost 4 bases to trimming and J lost 7 bases; unmatched junction nucleotides: 18. CDR3 loop: CASSKEIPGQGETNSPLHF. In DNA form, the CDR3 reads TGCGCCAGCAGCAAAGAAATCCCGGGACAGGGAGAGACGAATTCACCCCTCCACTTT.